This TCR beta chain was recovered during a study of cytomegalovirus exposure and HLA in healthy donors. Overall study context: In an early release, HLA-typed donors contributed tens of millions of unique TCR sequences.

Comments on this clone: The antigen is unknown.

The V gene end was trimmed by 7 bases and the J gene end by 0 bases; junction bases not matched to a gene: 9. The CDR3 contains 16 residues. In germline, CDR1 is LNHDA, CDR2 SQIVND (reference sequence). Findings and limits, study-wide: Rarity characterized most TCR sequences, yet some public TCRs appeared in many donors. Upon later analysis, HLA-associated TCR beta chains proved more clonally expanded than other, equally common chains. It was reportedly the case that the classifier diagnosed cytomegalovirus status with high specificity and sensitivity.

A multiplex PCR was run with 60 Vbeta primers and 13 Jbeta primers. Some clones are missing from TCRdb's copy, which holds only in-frame ones; the method was immunoSEQ multiplex PCR. The profile shows around 200,000 clones, approximately 80% of them singletons. The chain employs TRBV19 and TRBJ1-5, with TRBD1 identical over 7 bases. The source material was PBMCs. The TCR was taken from a boy aged 5-17 years in good health and CMV-seronegative. The CDR3 DNA reads as TGTGCCAGTAACCCACTCAGGGGGGATAGCAATCAGCCCCAGCATTTT. It is translated as CASNPLRGDSNQPQHF.